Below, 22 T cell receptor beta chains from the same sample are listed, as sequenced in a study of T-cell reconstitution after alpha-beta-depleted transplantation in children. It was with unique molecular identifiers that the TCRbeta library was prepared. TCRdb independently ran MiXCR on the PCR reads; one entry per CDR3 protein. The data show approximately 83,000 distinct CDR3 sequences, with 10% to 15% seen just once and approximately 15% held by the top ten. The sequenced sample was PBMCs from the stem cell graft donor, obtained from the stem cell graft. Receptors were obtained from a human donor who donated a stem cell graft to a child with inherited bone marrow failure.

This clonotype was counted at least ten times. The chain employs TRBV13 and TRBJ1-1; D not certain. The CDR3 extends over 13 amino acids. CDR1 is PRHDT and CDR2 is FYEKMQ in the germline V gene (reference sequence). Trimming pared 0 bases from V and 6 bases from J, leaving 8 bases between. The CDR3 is CASSLGARSEAFF. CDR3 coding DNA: TGTGCCAGCAGCTTAGGGGCTCGCTCTGAAGCTTTCTTT.

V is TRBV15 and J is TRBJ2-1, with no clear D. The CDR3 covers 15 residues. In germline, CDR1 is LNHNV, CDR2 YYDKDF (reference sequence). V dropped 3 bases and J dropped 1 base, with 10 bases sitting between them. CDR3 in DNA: TGTGCCACCAGCAGTTGGGCAGCTTCCTACAATGAGCAGTTCTTC. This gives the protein CATSSWAASYNEQFF. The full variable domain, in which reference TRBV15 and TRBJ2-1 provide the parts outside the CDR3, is DAMVIQNPRYQVTQFGKPVTLSCSQTLNHNVMYWYQQKSSQAPKLLFHYYDKDFNNEADTPDNFQSRRPNTSFCFLDIRSPGLGDTAMYLCATSSWAASYNEQFFGPGTRLTVL.

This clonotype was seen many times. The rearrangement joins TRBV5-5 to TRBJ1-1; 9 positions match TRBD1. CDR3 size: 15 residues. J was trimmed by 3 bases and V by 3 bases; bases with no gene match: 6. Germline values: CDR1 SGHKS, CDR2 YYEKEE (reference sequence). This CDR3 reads CASSWGQGLDTEAFF. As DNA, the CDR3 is TGTGCCAGCAGCTGGGGACAGGGTTTGGACACTGAAGCTTTCTTT.

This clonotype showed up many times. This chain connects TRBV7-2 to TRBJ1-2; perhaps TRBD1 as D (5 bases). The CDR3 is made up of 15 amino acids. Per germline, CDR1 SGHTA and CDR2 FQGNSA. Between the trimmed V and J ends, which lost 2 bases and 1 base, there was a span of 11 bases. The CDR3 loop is CASSLRGAINYGYTF. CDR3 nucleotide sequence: TGTGCCAGCAGCTTACGCGGGGCAATTAACTATGGCTACACCTTC.

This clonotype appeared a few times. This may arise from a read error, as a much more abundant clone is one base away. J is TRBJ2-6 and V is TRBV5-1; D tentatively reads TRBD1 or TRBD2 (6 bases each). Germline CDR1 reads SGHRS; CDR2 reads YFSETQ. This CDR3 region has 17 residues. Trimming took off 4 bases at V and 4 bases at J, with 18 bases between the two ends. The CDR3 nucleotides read TGCGCCAGCAGCCCTGAGGGGGGTTTGCCCGGGGCCAACGTCCTGACTTTC. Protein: CASSPEGGLPGANVLTF.

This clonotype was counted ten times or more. CDR3 amino acids: CASSFAGGYEQYF. The CDR3 DNA reads as TGTGCCAGCAGCTTTGCCGGGGGATACGAGCAGTACTTC. The chain has TRBV7-3 and TRBJ2-7, with a possible D match to TRBD2 (6 bases). This CDR3 has 13 residues. The germline V and J ends were trimmed by 3 bases and 4 bases, with 10 bases remaining between them. The V gene's germline CDR1 is SGHTA and CDR2 FQGTGA.

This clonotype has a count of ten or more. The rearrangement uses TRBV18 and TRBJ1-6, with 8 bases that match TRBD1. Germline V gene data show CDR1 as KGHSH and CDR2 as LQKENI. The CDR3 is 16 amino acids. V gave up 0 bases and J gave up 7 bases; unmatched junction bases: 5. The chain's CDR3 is CASSPPGQAINSPLHF. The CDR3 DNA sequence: TGTGCCAGCTCACCACCGGGACAGGCGATAAATTCACCCCTCCACTTT.

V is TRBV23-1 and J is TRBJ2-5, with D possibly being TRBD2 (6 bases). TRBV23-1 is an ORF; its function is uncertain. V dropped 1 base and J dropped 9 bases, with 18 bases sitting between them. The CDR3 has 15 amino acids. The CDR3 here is CASSQWGLVPTAQYF. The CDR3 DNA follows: TGCGCCAGCAGTCAATGGGGACTTGTGCCGACGGCCCAGTACTTC.

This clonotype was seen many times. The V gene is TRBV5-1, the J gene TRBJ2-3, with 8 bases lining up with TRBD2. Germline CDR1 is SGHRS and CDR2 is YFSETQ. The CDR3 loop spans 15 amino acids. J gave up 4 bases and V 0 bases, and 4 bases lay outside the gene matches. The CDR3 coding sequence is TGCGCCAGCAGCTTGGGGGGACTAGATTCAGATACGCAGTATTTT. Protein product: CASSLGGLDSDTQYF.

CDR3 in DNA: TGTGCCAGCAGCTCAACCCTTAGGGAGAACACTGAAGCTTTCTTT. It specifies CASSSTLRENTEAFF. The J gene is TRBJ1-1, the V gene TRBV5-4; D ambiguous. There are 15 residues in the CDR3. In germline, CDR1 is SGHNT, CDR2 YYREEE (reference sequence). With 3 bases removed from V and 1 base from J, the gap between germline ends came to 13 bases.

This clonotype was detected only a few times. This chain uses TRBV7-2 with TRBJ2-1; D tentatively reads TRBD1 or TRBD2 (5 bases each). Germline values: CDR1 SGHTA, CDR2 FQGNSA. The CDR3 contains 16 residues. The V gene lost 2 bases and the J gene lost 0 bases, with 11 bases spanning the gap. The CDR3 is CASSLSGASSYNEQFF. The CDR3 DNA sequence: TGTGCCAGCAGCTTATCCGGGGCCAGCTCCTACAATGAGCAGTTCTTC.

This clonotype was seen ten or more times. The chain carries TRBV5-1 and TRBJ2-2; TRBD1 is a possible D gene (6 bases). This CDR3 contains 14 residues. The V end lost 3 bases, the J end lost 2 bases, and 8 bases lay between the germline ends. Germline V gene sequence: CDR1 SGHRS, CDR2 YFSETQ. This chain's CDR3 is CASSSQGNTGELFF. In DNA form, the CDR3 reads TGCGCCAGCAGCTCACAGGGAAACACCGGGGAGCTGTTTTTT.

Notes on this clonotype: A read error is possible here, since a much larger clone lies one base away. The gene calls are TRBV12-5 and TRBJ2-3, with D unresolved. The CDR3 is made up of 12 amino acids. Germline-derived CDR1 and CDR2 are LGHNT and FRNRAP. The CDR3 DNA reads TGTGCTAGTGGTATGGTACAGCTTGCGCAGTATTTT. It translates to CASGMVQLAQYF.

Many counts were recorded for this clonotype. The CDR3 sequence is CASSLKGAVAYEQYF. The CDR3 DNA reads TGTGCCAGCAGTTTAAAGGGAGCGGTGGCCTACGAGCAGTACTTC. This chain joins TRBV12-3 or TRBV12-4 and TRBJ2-7, with a possible D match to TRBD2 (5 bases). The CDR3 is 15 residues long. V dropped 2 bases and J dropped 2 bases, with 13 bases sitting between them.

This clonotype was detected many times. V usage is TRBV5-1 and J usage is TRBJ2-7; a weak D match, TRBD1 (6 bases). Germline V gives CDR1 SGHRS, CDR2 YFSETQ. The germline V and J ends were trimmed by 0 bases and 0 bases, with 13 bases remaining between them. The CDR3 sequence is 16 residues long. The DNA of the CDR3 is TGCGCCAGCAGCTTGGCCATTGGGGGCAGCTCCTACGAGCAGTACTTC. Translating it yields CASSLAIGGSSYEQYF.

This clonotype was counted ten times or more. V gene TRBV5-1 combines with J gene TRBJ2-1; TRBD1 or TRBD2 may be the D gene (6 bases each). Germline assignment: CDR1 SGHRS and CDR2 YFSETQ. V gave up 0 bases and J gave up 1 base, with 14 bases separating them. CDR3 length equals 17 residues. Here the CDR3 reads CASSLAGGSGSYNEQFF. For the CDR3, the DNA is TGCGCCAGCAGCTTGGCCGGGGGCAGCGGGTCCTACAATGAGCAGTTCTTC.

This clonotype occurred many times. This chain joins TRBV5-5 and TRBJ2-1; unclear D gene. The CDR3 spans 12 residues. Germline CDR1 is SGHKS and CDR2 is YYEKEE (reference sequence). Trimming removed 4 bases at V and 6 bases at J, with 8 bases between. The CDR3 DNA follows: TGTGCCAGCAGCGGGCCGGGCAATGAGCAGTTCTTC. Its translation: CASSGPGNEQFF. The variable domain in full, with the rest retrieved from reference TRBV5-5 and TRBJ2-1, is DAGVTQSPTHLIKTRGQQVTLRCSPISGHKSVSWYQQVLGQGPQFIFQYYEKEERGRGNFPDRFSARQFPNYSSELNVNALLLGDSALYLCASSGPGNEQFFGPGTRLTVL.

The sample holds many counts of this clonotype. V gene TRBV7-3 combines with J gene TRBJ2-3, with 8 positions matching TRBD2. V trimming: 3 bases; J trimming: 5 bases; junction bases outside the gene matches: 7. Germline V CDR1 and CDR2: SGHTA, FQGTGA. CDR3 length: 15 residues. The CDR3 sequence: CASSFNGGAGDTQYF. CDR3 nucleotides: TGTGCCAGCAGCTTTAACGGGGGGGCTGGAGATACGCAGTATTTT.

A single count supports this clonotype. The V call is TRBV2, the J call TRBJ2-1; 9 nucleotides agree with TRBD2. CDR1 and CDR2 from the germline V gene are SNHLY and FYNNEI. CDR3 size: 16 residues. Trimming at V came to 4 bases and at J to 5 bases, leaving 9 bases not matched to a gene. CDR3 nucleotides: TGTGCCAGCAGTGTGGAGGCGGGAGGGTCCCACAATGAGCAGTTCTTC. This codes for CASSVEAGGSHNEQFF.

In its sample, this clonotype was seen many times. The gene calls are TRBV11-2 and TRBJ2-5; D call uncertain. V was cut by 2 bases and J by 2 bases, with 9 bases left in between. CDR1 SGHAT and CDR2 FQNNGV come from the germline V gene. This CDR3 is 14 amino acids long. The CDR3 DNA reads TGTGCCAGCAGCTTATCCCCTTCGCAAGAGACCCAGTACTTC. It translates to CASSLSPSQETQYF.

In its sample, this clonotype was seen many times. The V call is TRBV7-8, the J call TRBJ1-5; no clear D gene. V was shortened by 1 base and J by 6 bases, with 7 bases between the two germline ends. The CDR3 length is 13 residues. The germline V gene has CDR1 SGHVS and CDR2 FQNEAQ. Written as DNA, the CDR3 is TGTGCCAGCAGCTTAGGGGCGGGTCAGCCCCAGCATTTT. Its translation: CASSLGAGQPQHF.

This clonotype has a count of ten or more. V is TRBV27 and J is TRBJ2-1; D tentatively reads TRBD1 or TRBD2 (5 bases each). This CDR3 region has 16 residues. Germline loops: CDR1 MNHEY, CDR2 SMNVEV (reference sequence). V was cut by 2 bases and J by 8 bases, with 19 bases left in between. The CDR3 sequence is CASSLLQAVGVHEQFF. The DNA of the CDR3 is TGTGCCAGCAGTTTACTACAAGCGGTAGGGGTCCATGAGCAGTTCTTC.